These 25 T cell receptor beta chains originate from one sample sequenced in a study of blood T cell repertoires in COVID-19. The table came from immunoSEQ multiplex PCR; TCRdb's copy has only in-frame clones and leaves some out. The sample contains approximately 250,000 clones, about 93% of which appear only once. The sequenced sample consisted of peripheral blood. The receptors were gathered from a young man with COVID-19, enrolled during active disease.

The rearrangement links TRBV27 to TRBJ1-2, with 8 bases fitting TRBD1. J gave up 2 bases and V 5 bases, and 16 bases lay outside the gene matches. The CDR3 spans 18 residues. The germline V gene has CDR1 MNHEY and CDR2 SMNVEV (reference sequence). CDR3 in amino acids: CASSPGGPRQGLNYGYTF. In DNA form, the CDR3 reads TGTGCCAGCAGTCCTGGTGGGCCCCGACAGGGGTTGAACTATGGCTACACCTTC.

J is TRBJ1-5 and V is TRBV19, with D perhaps TRBD1 (5 bases). Germline loops: CDR1 LNHDA, CDR2 SQIVND (reference sequence). The CDR3 runs 14 residues. V was trimmed by 3 bases and J by 0 bases, leaving 6 bases between them. The CDR3, as DNA: TGTGCCAGTAGTATCAGGGATAGCAATCAGCCCCAGCATTTT. Its protein is CASSIRDSNQPQHF.

This clone appeared a few times. The chain carries TRBV7-2 and TRBJ2-7; 8 bases line up with TRBD2. The CDR3 covers 13 residues. The ends lost 7 bases at V and 6 bases at J; junction bases unmatched: 8. In germline, CDR1 is SGHTA, CDR2 FQGNSA. CDR3 in amino acids: CASTPGGAVEQYF. CDR3 nucleotides: TGTGCCAGCACCCCCGGGGGGGCGGTCGAGCAGTACTTC.

The DNA for the CDR3 is TGTGCCAGCACCGACTCGACTACCCAAGAGACCCAGTACTTC. Its translation: CASTDSTTQETQYF. The gene calls are TRBV6-5 and TRBJ2-5, with D possibly matching TRBD2 (5 bases). Germline V gene lookup returns CDR1 MNHEY and CDR2 SVGAGI. The V gene lost 7 bases and the J gene lost 1 base, with 13 bases spanning the gap. The CDR3 is 14 amino acids.

The CDR3 sequence is CASSGDRSSPLHF. CDR3 bases: TGTGCCAGCAGCGGCGACAGATCATCACCCCTCCACTTT. The chain has TRBV5-6 and TRBJ1-6; possible D gene TRBD1, 5 bases. CDR1 and CDR2 from the germline V gene are SGHDT and YYEEEE. The V end was cut by 4 bases, the J end by 10 bases, with 12 bases between. The length of the CDR3 is 13 residues.

Comments on this clone: This may stem from a read error, because a much larger clone lies one nucleotide away. The V call is TRBV14, the J call TRBJ1-2; 7 positions agree with TRBD1. The V segment lost 6 bases and the J segment 3 bases; nucleotides outside the gene matches: 4. This CDR3 is built from 13 residues. The germline CDR1 and CDR2 sequences are SGHDN and FVKESK. In nucleotides, the CDR3 is TGTGCCAGCAGTACCGGGACAGACTATGGCTACACCTTC. As protein: CASSTGTDYGYTF. Together with reference TRBV14 and TRBJ1-2, the CDR3 gives the full variable domain: EAGVTQFPSHSVIEKGQTVTLRCDPISGHDNLYWYRRVMGKEIKFLLHFVKESKQDESGMPNNRFLAERTGGTYSTLKVQPAELEDSGVYFCASSTGTDYGYTFGSGTRLTVV.

A few counts support this clone. The chain uses TRBV6-5 and TRBJ1-1; 8 positions agree with TRBD1. V gave up 6 bases and J gave up 0 bases; unmatched junction bases: 9. CDR3 length: 16 amino acids. CDR1 is MNHEY and CDR2 is SVGAGI in the germline V gene. CDR3 coding DNA: TGTGCCAGCAGGTACCCTCAGGGGGCTGTGAACACTGAAGCTTTCTTT. This sequence encodes CASRYPQGAVNTEAFF.

J is TRBJ1-4 and V is TRBV27; TRBD1 matches at 8 bases. The junction had 5 bases not matched to a gene; V was cut back by 4 bases and J by 4 bases. Germline-derived CDR1 and CDR2 are MNHEY and SMNVEV (reference sequence). The CDR3 totals 15 residues. DNA for the CDR3: TGTGCCAGCAGTTCACCCGACAGGGGTAATGAAAAACTGTTTTTT. It specifies CASSSPDRGNEKLFF.

The J gene is TRBJ2-3, the V gene TRBV9, with 12 bases fitting TRBD2. J gave up 6 bases and V 2 bases, and 7 bases lay outside the gene matches. This CDR3 is built from 16 residues. Germline CDR1 is SGDLS and CDR2 is YYNGEE. This chain's CDR3 is CASSVQTSGGTDTQYF. In nucleotides, the CDR3 is TGTGCCAGCAGCGTCCAGACTAGCGGGGGAACCGATACGCAGTATTTT.

The J gene is TRBJ2-5, the V gene TRBV6-5, with D hard to call. The V gene lost 2 bases and the J gene lost 5 bases, with 12 bases spanning the gap. Looked up from germline, CDR1 is MNHEY and CDR2 is SVGAGI. There are 14 residues in the CDR3. CDR3 sequence (DNA): TGTGCCAGCAGTTACCGCTTCTCGCGGGAGACCCAGTACTTC. Its translation is CASSYRFSRETQYF.

The chain combines TRBV5-1 with TRBJ1-1, with D tentatively TRBD1 (5 bases). V was trimmed by 0 bases and J by 6 bases, leaving 15 bases between them. In germline, CDR1 is SGHRS, CDR2 YFSETQ. CDR3 length equals 15 residues. The CDR3 sequence: CASSLAGRRAAEAFF. The CDR3 nucleotides read TGCGCCAGCAGCTTGGCCGGGCGCAGGGCTGCTGAAGCTTTCTTT. Combining the CDR3 with reference TRBV5-1 and TRBJ1-1 gives the whole variable domain KAGVTQTPRYLIKTRGQQVTLSCSPISGHRSVSWYQQTPGQGLQFLFEYFSETQRNKGNFPGRFSGRQFSNSRSEMNVSTLELGDSALYLCASSLAGRRAAEAFFGQGTRLTVV.

The rearrangement uses TRBV6-5 and TRBJ2-1; tentative D call: TRBD2 (6 bases). V shed 2 bases and J shed 0 bases, with 11 bases lying between them. This CDR3 comprises 16 residues. Germline lookup yields CDR1 MNHEY and CDR2 SVGAGI. CDR3 sequence (DNA): TGTGCCAGCAGTTACGCGGGGCTGAGCTCCTACAATGAGCAGTTCTTC. Translating gives CASSYAGLSSYNEQFF.

The chain couples TRBV15 to TRBJ1-1; D gene uncertain. V was cut by 0 bases and J by 9 bases, with 8 bases left in between. The V gene's germline CDR1 is LNHNV and CDR2 YYDKDF (reference sequence). The CDR3 loop spans 12 amino acids. The DNA for the CDR3 is TGTGCCACCAGCAGAGACCGGGGTAAAGCTTTCTTT. It specifies CATSRDRGKAFF. The full variable domain, completed using reference TRBV15 and TRBJ1-1, is DAMVIQNPRYQVTQFGKPVTLSCSQTLNHNVMYWYQQKSSQAPKLLFHYYDKDFNNEADTPDNFQSRRPNTSFCFLDIRSPGLGDTAMYLCATSRDRGKAFFGQGTRLTVV.

The V gene is TRBV6-5, the J gene TRBJ2-1, with D possibly being TRBD1 (6 bases). There are 13 residues in the CDR3. Germline CDR1 reads MNHEY; CDR2 reads SVGAGI. V lost 8 bases and J lost 0, with 8 bases in between. This CDR3 reads CASAQGSYNEQFF. The CDR3 DNA is TGTGCCAGCGCACAGGGCTCCTACAATGAGCAGTTCTTC.

V is TRBV14 and J is TRBJ1-1, with 9 bases aligning to TRBD1. The CDR3 runs to 15 residues. Trimming at V came to 4 bases and at J to 2 bases, leaving 5 bases not matched to a gene. The germline CDR1 and CDR2 sequences are SGHDN and FVKESK. The CDR3 DNA reads TGTGCCAGCAGCCGGATGGGACAGGGAAACACTGAAGCTTTCTTT. This codes for CASSRMGQGNTEAFF.

V and J are TRBV5-5 and TRBJ1-5, with TRBD1 as a possible D gene (6 bases). Trimming stripped 2 bases from V and 3 bases from J, with 12 bases between. CDR1 SGHKS and CDR2 YYEKEE come from the germline V gene (reference sequence). The CDR3 is 15 residues long. The CDR3 loop reads CASSFGQLPNQPQHF. The CDR3 DNA reads as TGTGCCAGCAGCTTTGGACAGTTACCCAATCAGCCCCAGCATTTT.

This clone has more than one count but fewer than ten. For the CDR3, the DNA is TGTGCCACCAGTATAGGGGGATTGAATCAGCCCCAGCATTTT. This encodes CATSIGGLNQPQHF. The chain combines TRBV15 with TRBJ1-5, with TRBD1 as a possible D gene (6 bases). V was pared by 6 bases and J by 4 bases, with 13 bases between. This CDR3 contains 14 residues. Germline V CDR1 and CDR2: LNHNV, YYDKDF (reference sequence).

The gene calls are TRBV7-9 and TRBJ1-6; 10 bases match TRBD1. V dropped 5 bases and J dropped 7; count of bases not matched to a gene: 11. There are 17 residues in the CDR3. The germline CDR1 and CDR2 sequences are SEHNR and FQNEAQ (reference sequence). CDR3 loop: CASSLEGPGQGNSPLHF. CDR3 DNA: TGTGCCAGCAGCCTAGAGGGCCCGGGACAGGGGAATTCACCCCTCCACTTT.

The CDR3, as DNA: TGTGCCAGCAGCCAAGATGCCCACTACACCGGGGAGCTGTTTTTT. Protein: CASSQDAHYTGELFF. The chain combines TRBV4-2 with TRBJ2-2; no clear D. Trimming removed 0 bases from V and 3 bases from J, with 8 bases in between. Germline CDR1 and CDR2: LGHNA and YNFKEQ. The CDR3 contains 15 residues.

This sequence joins TRBV19 and TRBJ1-1, with D tentatively TRBD1 (5 bases). Germline CDR1 and CDR2: LNHDA and SQIVND (reference sequence). Trimming shortened V by 3 bases and J by 1 base, and 6 bases separated the two germline ends. This CDR3 has 13 amino acids. The CDR3 is CASSMTANTEAFF. CDR3 coding DNA: TGTGCCAGTAGTATGACAGCGAACACTGAAGCTTTCTTT. The full variable domain, completed using reference TRBV19 and TRBJ1-1, is DGGITQSPKYLFRKEGQNVTLSCEQNLNHDAMYWYRQDPGQGLRLIYYSQIVNDFQKGDIAEGYSVSREKKESFPLTVTSAQKNPTAFYLCASSMTANTEAFFGQGTRLTVV.

V is TRBV29-1 and J is TRBJ2-7; perhaps TRBD2 as D (5 bases). Trimming took off 6 bases at V and 4 bases at J, with 10 bases between the two ends. This CDR3 region has 11 residues. Looked up from germline, CDR1 is SQVTM and CDR2 is ANQGSEA. The CDR3 loop is CSVRADYEQYF. The CDR3 nucleotides are TGCAGCGTGCGGGCGGATTACGAGCAGTACTTC.

The genes are TRBV3-1 (or the pseudogene TRBV3-2) and TRBJ2-1; 13 bases are a match to TRBD2. The V gene end was trimmed by 6 bases and the J gene end by 7 bases; junction bases not matched to a gene: 3. Germline assignment: CDR1 LGHDT and CDR2 YNNKEL (reference sequence). This CDR3 has 14 residues. The CDR3: CASRRGLAGNEQFF. CDR3 DNA: TGTGCCAGCAGGAGGGGACTAGCGGGGAATGAGCAGTTCTTC.

The chain employs TRBV2 and TRBJ2-1, with 7 bases lining up with TRBD1. The germline CDR1 and CDR2 sequences are SNHLY and FYNNEI. The ends lost 8 bases at V and 1 base at J; junction bases unmatched: 11. The CDR3 is made up of 16 amino acids. CDR3 in DNA: TGTGCCAGCGACGAAGAAGGACAGGCGTCCTACAATGAGCAGTTCTTC. Its translation: CASDEEGQASYNEQFF.

The CDR3 DNA sequence: TGTGCCAGCAGCGTAGGACAGGGGGCCAGCTACGAGCAGTACTTC. It encodes CASSVGQGASYEQYF. The chain is built from TRBV9 and TRBJ2-7, with 10 bases identical to TRBD1. The germline CDR1 and CDR2 sequences are SGDLS and YYNGEE. This CDR3 is 15 amino acids long. V was clipped by 0 bases and J by 3 bases; unmatched bases: 3. Filled out from reference TRBV9 and TRBJ2-7, the complete variable domain reads DSGVTQTPKHLITATGQRVTLRCSPRSGDLSVYWYQQSLDQGLQFLIQYYNGEERAKGNILERFSAQQFPDLHSELNLSSLELGDSALYFCASSVGQGASYEQYFGPGTRLTVT.

This rearrangement joins TRBV5-4 to TRBJ1-2; a weak D match, TRBD1 (6 bases). Trimming pared 4 bases from V and 4 bases from J, leaving 17 bases between. The germline CDR1 and CDR2 sequences are SGHNT and YYREEE (reference sequence). This CDR3 contains 15 residues. In DNA form, the CDR3 reads TGTGCCAGCAGCCCAAGGACAGAAAGGCTCTATGGCTACACCTTC. Amino acids: CASSPRTERLYGYTF. Full variable domain (remainder filled in from reference TRBV5-4 and TRBJ1-2): ETGVTQSPTHLIKTRGQQVTLRCSSQSGHNTVSWYQQALGQGPQFIFQYYREEENGRGNFPPRFSGLQFPNYSSELNVNALELDDSALYLCASSPRTERLYGYTFGSGTRLTVV.